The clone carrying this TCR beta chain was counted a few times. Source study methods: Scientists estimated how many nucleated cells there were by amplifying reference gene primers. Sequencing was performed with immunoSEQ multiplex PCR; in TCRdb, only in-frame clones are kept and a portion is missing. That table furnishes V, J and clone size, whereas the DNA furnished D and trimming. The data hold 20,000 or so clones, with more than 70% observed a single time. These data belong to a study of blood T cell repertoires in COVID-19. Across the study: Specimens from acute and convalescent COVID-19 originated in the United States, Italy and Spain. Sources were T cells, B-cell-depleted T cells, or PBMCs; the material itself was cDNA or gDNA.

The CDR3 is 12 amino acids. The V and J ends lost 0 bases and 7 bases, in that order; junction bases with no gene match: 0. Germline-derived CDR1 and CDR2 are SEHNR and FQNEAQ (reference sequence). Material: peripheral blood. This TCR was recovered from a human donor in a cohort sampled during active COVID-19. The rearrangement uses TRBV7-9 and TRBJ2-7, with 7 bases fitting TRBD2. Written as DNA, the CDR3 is TGTGCCAGCAGCTTAGCAGCGGGAGAGCAGTACTTC. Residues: CASSLAAGEQYF.